These T cell receptor beta chains were read from a single sample in a study of blood T cell repertoires in COVID-19. Here immunoSEQ multiplex PCR was the method, and the copy in TCRdb shows in-frame clones only, minus some. Among about 480,000 clones listed, 85% to 90% were seen once. The sequenced sample consisted of PBMCs or T cells enriched from blood (not recorded which). The source is a woman aged 40 to 50 who had recovered from COVID-19. Each CDR3 is given with its conserved first and last residue.

>TRBV15|15|TRBJ2-1
CATFYRDRGKEEQFF
>TRBV24-1|14|TRBJ1-1
CATSGPGGRTEAFF
>TRBV15|14|TRBJ2-7
CATSTGTGQYEQYF
>TRBV5-8|15|TRBJ1-2
CASSWDPGANYGYTF
>TRBV19|15|TRBJ1-3
CASSRTTGTGNTIYF
>TRBV27|17|TRBJ2-1
CASSTPGLAGTHNEQFF
>TRBV10-3|14|TRBJ1-6
CAISLDRGNSPLHF
>TRBV3-1/TRBV3-2|19|TRBJ2-3
CASSHPGQGSEVGTDTQYF
>TRBV11-2|15|TRBJ1-2
CASSLDRGSNYGYTF
>TRBV5-1|17|TRBJ2-2
CASSLNPQGSGTGELFF
>TRBV27|15|TRBJ1-2
CASSLSIRGDYGYTF
>TRBV15|14|TRBJ2-3
CATSRGGRADTQYF
>TRBV3-1/TRBV3-2|16|TRBJ1-4
CASSQVSGVTNEKLFF
>TRBV5-4|16|TRBJ1-2
CASSLAGTSNEGGYTF
>TRBV7-8|14|TRBJ2-7
CASSLSGSSYEQYF
>TRBV6-5|14|TRBJ2-1
CASSYGIGTGVQFF
>TRBV7-9|18|TRBJ1-5
CASSPTLAGSNSNQPQHF
>TRBV25-1|16|TRBJ1-4
CASSEMGQGEKEKLFF
>TRBV7-2|14|TRBJ1-5
CASSSGGGYQPQHF
>TRBV15|16|TRBJ1-5
CATSRNLGQGDQPQHF
>TRBV19|13|TRBJ1-2
CASSLDRAQGYTF
>TRBV7-9|14|TRBJ2-7
CASSSSGSFYEQYF
>TRBV7-9|14|TRBJ2-7
CASSLGTGTYEQYF
>TRBV18|15|TRBJ2-4
CASTLAGGAKNIQYF
>TRBV9|15|TRBJ2-1
CASSAQAGGGQEQFF
>TRBV12-3/TRBV12-4|13|TRBJ2-5
CASRALGPETQYF
>TRBV6-6|20|TRBJ2-2
CASSRLLWTSGGRNTGELFF
>TRBV5-6|14|TRBJ2-5
CASSRSGGLETQYF
>TRBV29-1|13|TRBJ2-7
CSVDDRGFYEQYF
>TRBV24-1|15|TRBJ1-2
CATSDSHRTRYGYTF
>TRBV6-5|14|TRBJ1-2
CASSPAGGFDGYTF
>TRBV19|13|TRBJ1-1
CASKDLEGTEAFF
>TRBV10-1|15|TRBJ2-3
CASRGGTSVRDTQYF